This passage covers 28 T cell receptor beta chains from one sample sequenced in a study of blood T cell repertoires in COVID-19. Produced via immunoSEQ multiplex PCR; TCRdb's table is partial and in-frame only. The table lists 350,000 to 550,000 clones, 70% to 90% of them singletons, with 1.5% to 2% in the top ten. The sample taken for sequencing was PBMCs or T cells enriched from blood (not recorded which). All receptors come from a woman aged 18-29 years with acute COVID-19.

The rearrangement joins TRBV10-2 to TRBJ1-3; no definite D call. The germline V and J ends were trimmed by 10 bases and 4 bases, with 14 bases remaining between them. This CDR3 has 13 residues. The V gene's germline CDR1 is WSHSY and CDR2 SAAADI. CDR3 sequence reads: CATAGNQGNTIYF. The CDR3 region has the DNA TGCGCCACCGCGGGGAACCAAGGAAACACCATATATTTT.

This chain connects TRBV4-3 to TRBJ1-1; D ambiguous. Germline V gives CDR1 LGHNA, CDR2 YSLEER. This CDR3 has 13 amino acids. Trimming cost V 3 bases and J 1 base, with 6 bases left between them. CDR3 bases: TGCGCCAGCAGCCACTCGCGGAACACTGAAGCTTTCTTT. This codes for CASSHSRNTEAFF.

This chain links TRBV11-3 with TRBJ1-4, with 7 bases fitting TRBD1. Germline CDR1 and CDR2: SGHNT and YENEEA. J gave up 0 bases and V 5 bases, and 3 bases lay outside the gene matches. The CDR3 runs to 15 residues. CDR3 sequence (DNA): TGTGCCAGCAGCCATACAGGGGCAACTAATGAAAAACTGTTTTTT. It translates to CASSHTGATNEKLFF.

J is TRBJ1-2 and V is TRBV5-4; TRBD1 aligns across 7 bases. Trimming cost V 4 bases and J 3 bases; bases outside gene matches: 6. Per the germline V gene, CDR1 is SGHNT and CDR2 is YYREEE (reference sequence). The CDR3 consists of 14 residues. The DNA of the CDR3 is TGTGCCAGCAGCGCGGGACAGCTCTACTATGGCTACACCTTC. Translated, it gives CASSAGQLYYGYTF.

J is TRBJ1-4 and V is TRBV6-5; maybe TRBD1 (5 bases). CDR3 length: 14 amino acids. V lost 8 bases and J lost 0, with 10 bases in between. From germline, CDR1 is MNHEY and CDR2 SVGAGI. This CDR3 is CASSGSATNEKLFF. CDR3 in DNA: TGTGCCAGCTCAGGGTCAGCAACTAATGAAAAACTGTTTTTT.

This rearrangement joins TRBV7-9 to TRBJ2-1, with 9 bases fitting TRBD2. V lost 5 bases to trimming and J lost 5 bases; unmatched junction nucleotides: 10. The CDR3 sequence is 16 residues long. Germline CDR1 is SEHNR and CDR2 is FQNEAQ (reference sequence). Here the CDR3 reads CASSGGRRLADNEQFF. The CDR3 nucleotides read TGTGCCAGCAGCGGCGGACGGAGACTAGCGGACAATGAGCAGTTCTTC.

This CDR3 is CASSLTGRGPLNTEAFF. Written as DNA, the CDR3 is TGTGCCAGCAGTTTAACGGGGAGGGGCCCTTTGAACACTGAAGCTTTCTTT. The chain employs TRBV28 and TRBJ1-1, with a possible D match to TRBD1 (5 bases). The CDR3 has 17 residues. Germline V gives CDR1 MDHEN, CDR2 SYDVKM. Trimming shortened V by 2 bases and J by 0 bases, and 16 bases separated the two germline ends.

The chain has TRBV21-1 and TRBJ1-2; the D call in the table, TRBD1, was not verified against the DNA. TRBV21-1 is noted as a pseudogene. This CDR3 is 18 amino acids long. The CDR3 here is CASSKARTGERSNYGYTF. In DNA, the CDR3 is TGTGCCAGCAGCAAAGCTCGGACAGGGGAGAGATCTAACTATGGCTACACCTTC.

This chain uses TRBV28 with TRBJ1-3; D remains ambiguous. The V gene lost 5 bases and the J gene lost 4 bases, with 15 bases spanning the gap. The germline gives CDR1 MDHEN, CDR2 SYDVKM. The CDR3 has 15 amino acids. The DNA of the CDR3 is TGTGCCAGCAGTGACACCCCCTCTGCCGGAAACACCATATATTTT. This encodes CASSDTPSAGNTIYF. Drawing the rest from reference TRBV28 and TRBJ1-3, the complete variable domain is DVKVTQSSRYLVKRTGEKVFLECVQDMDHENMFWYRQDPGLGLRLIYFSYDVKMKEKGDIPEGYSVSREKKERFSLILESASTNQTSMYLCASSDTPSAGNTIYFGEGSWLTVV.

Only a few counts were recorded for this clone. This could be a read error, since a much larger clone is one nucleotide away. The sample has other DNA sequences that encode this CDR3 too. The chain combines TRBV7-2 with TRBJ2-6; no clear D gene. This CDR3 contains 15 residues. Looked up from germline, CDR1 is SGHTA and CDR2 is FQGNSA. V gave up 1 base and J gave up 0 bases, with 4 bases separating them. CDR3 sequence reads: CASSLDSSGANVLTF. CDR3 bases: TGTGCCAGCAGCTTAGACAGCTCTGGGGCCAACGTCCTGACTTTC.

The rearrangement links TRBV5-1 to TRBJ1-6, with 8 bases aligning to TRBD1. V shed 1 base, J shed 13 bases, and the junction held 13 bases outside the gene matches. Looked up from germline, CDR1 is SGHRS and CDR2 is YFSETQ. The CDR3 spans 16 residues. The CDR3 coding sequence is TGCGCCAGCAGCTTGCCCGGGGGGACAGGTACTTCTCCCCTCCACTTT. Its protein is CASSLPGGTGTSPLHF.

This clone has just a few counts. This rearrangement joins TRBV2 to TRBJ1-1, with a tentative D call TRBD1 (5 bases). Deletions cut 4 bases from V and 5 bases from J, with 14 bases between. The CDR3 totals 14 residues. CDR1 SNHLY and CDR2 FYNNEI come from the germline V gene. CDR3 residues: CASSVSGPDTEAFF. CDR3 DNA: TGTGCCAGCAGTGTTTCAGGGCCAGATACTGAAGCTTTCTTT.

The V call is TRBV10-2, the J call TRBJ2-7, with D possibly matching TRBD2 (5 bases). V lost 0 bases, J lost 3 bases, and 9 bases lay in between. The V gene's germline CDR1 is WSHSY and CDR2 SAAADI. The length of the CDR3 is 14 residues. The CDR3 loop is CASSESASFYEQYF. The CDR3 DNA follows: TGCGCCAGCAGTGAGTCGGCTAGCTTCTACGAGCAGTACTTC.

The chain combines TRBV28 with TRBJ1-1; TRBD1 is a possible D gene (6 bases). The V end lost 7 bases, the J end lost 1 base, and 13 bases lay between the germline ends. This CDR3 region has 14 residues. Germline lookup yields CDR1 MDHEN and CDR2 SYDVKM. The CDR3 DNA follows: TGTGCCAGCACCTGGGCAGGGGAGAACACTGAAGCTTTCTTT. Amino acid sequence: CASTWAGENTEAFF.

A single count supports this clone. The V and J genes are TRBV20-1 and TRBJ2-7; the match to TRBD2 covers 10 bases. The CDR3 is made up of 15 amino acids. Germline trimming cut 3 bases from V and 2 bases from J; bases unmatched to any gene: 7. The germline gives CDR1 DFQATT, CDR2 SNEGSKA (reference sequence). In DNA, the CDR3 is TGCAGTGCTAGTGAGCCTAGCGGGGGCCCCTACGAGCAGTACTTC. It yields the protein CSASEPSGGPYEQYF.

This clone was observed once. The chain recombines TRBV9 with TRBJ1-1; TRBD1 might be the D (5 bases). The germline V and J ends were trimmed by 7 bases and 1 base, with 5 bases remaining between them. This CDR3 contains 11 residues. CDR1 SGDLS and CDR2 YYNGEE come from the germline V gene. The CDR3 region is CASGQNTEAFF. The CDR3 DNA sequence: TGTGCCAGCGGACAGAACACTGAAGCTTTCTTT.

This chain uses TRBV28 with TRBJ1-5; D may be TRBD1 (5 bases). V shed 11 bases and J shed 5 bases, with 13 bases lying between them. The CDR3 loop spans 12 amino acids. CDR1 and CDR2 (germline): MDHEN, SYDVKM. In nucleotides, the CDR3 is TGTGCCTCACAGGTAGAGGATCAGCCCCAGCATTTT. It translates to CASQVEDQPQHF.

The chain joins TRBV5-1 to TRBJ2-5; maybe TRBD1 (8 bases). The V and J ends lost 4 bases and 4 bases respectively, with 17 bases between them. The CDR3 is 15 residues long. Germline CDR1 SGHRS, CDR2 YFSETQ. This CDR3 is CASSAVTGGGETQYF. For the CDR3, the DNA is TGCGCCAGCAGCGCAGTCACAGGGGGGGGAGAGACCCAGTACTTC.

This sequence joins TRBV7-9 and TRBJ1-1; D uncertain. CDR1 is SEHNR, CDR2 FQNEAQ, per germline (reference sequence). The germline V and J ends were trimmed by 4 bases and 5 bases, with 8 bases remaining between them. There are 12 residues in the CDR3. The CDR3 nucleotides read TGTGCCAGCAGCTCCGGGAGGACTGAAGCTTTCTTT. Translation gives CASSSGRTEAFF.

The chain uses TRBV21-1 and TRBJ2-2; TRBD1 is the table's D call and was not checked against the DNA. TRBV21-1 is marked as a pseudogene. The CDR3 has 15 residues. CDR3 sequence reads: CASSKETGPTGELFF. The CDR3 DNA reads TGTGCCAGCAGCAAAGAGACAGGGCCGACCGGGGAGCTGTTTTTT.

The chain links TRBV5-1 to TRBJ2-3; D is perhaps TRBD2 (6 bases). V lost 2 bases to trimming and J lost 0 bases, with 13 bases between them. The CDR3 sequence is 16 residues long. In germline, CDR1 is SGHRS, CDR2 YFSETQ. CDR3 in DNA: TGCGCCAGCAGCTTTTGGACTACCGCAAGCACAGATACGCAGTATTTT. The encoded protein is CASSFWTTASTDTQYF. Combining the CDR3 with reference TRBV5-1 and TRBJ2-3 gives the whole variable domain KAGVTQTPRYLIKTRGQQVTLSCSPISGHRSVSWYQQTPGQGLQFLFEYFSETQRNKGNFPGRFSGRQFSNSRSEMNVSTLELGDSALYLCASSFWTTASTDTQYFGPGTRLTVL.

The CDR3 sequence is CASSDRLADYTGELFF. CDR3 coding DNA: TGTGCCAGCAGCGACAGACTAGCCGATTACACCGGGGAGCTGTTTTTT. The J gene is TRBJ2-2, the V gene TRBV7-2, with 7 bases fitting TRBD2. Germline V gene lookup returns CDR1 SGHTA and CDR2 FQGNSA. The CDR3 covers 16 residues. V shed 5 bases, J shed 3 bases, and the junction held 9 bases outside the gene matches. Full variable domain (missing parts from reference TRBV7-2 and TRBJ2-2): GAGVSQSPSNKVTEKGKDVELRCDPISGHTALYWYRQSLGQGLEFLIYFQGNSAPDKSGLPSDRFSAERTGGSVSTLTIQRTQQEDSAVYLCASSDRLADYTGELFFGEGSRLTVL.

The V gene is TRBV4-2, the J gene TRBJ2-7; TRBD1 aligns across 7 bases. The CDR3 sequence is 18 residues long. J lost 2 bases, V lost 6 bases, and 19 bases had no gene match. Germline assignment: CDR1 LGHNA and CDR2 YNFKEQ. The CDR3 DNA reads TGTGCCAGCAGTTTAAGGATCGGAGACAGACAGGGCACCTACGAGCAGTACTTC. Encoded protein: CASSLRIGDRQGTYEQYF.

This chain connects TRBV30 to TRBJ2-2, with a possible D match to TRBD2 (6 bases). The CDR3 runs 18 residues. V was shortened by 1 base and J by 5 bases, with 23 bases between the two germline ends. Germline CDR1 and CDR2: GTSNPN and SVGIG (reference sequence). This CDR3 reads CAWSETLGGTLLTGELFF. The CDR3 DNA follows: TGTGCCTGGAGTGAGACACTCGGCGGGACCCTTTTGACCGGGGAGCTGTTTTTT. Full variable domain (remainder filled in from reference TRBV30 and TRBJ2-2): SQTIHQWPATLVQPVGSPLSLECTVEGTSNPNLYWYRQAAGRGLQLLFYSVGIGQISSEVPQNLSASRPQDRQFILSSKKLLLSDSGFYLCAWSETLGGTLLTGELFFGEGSRLTVL.

The J gene is TRBJ1-2, the V gene TRBV6-5; maybe TRBD1 (5 bases). The CDR3 loop spans 15 amino acids. Per the germline V gene, CDR1 is MNHEY and CDR2 is SVGAGI. The ends were cut back, 0 bases at V and 4 bases at J, with 12 bases in the middle. Here the CDR3 reads CASSYSKQATYGYTF. The CDR3 DNA reads TGTGCCAGCAGTTACTCCAAACAGGCCACCTATGGCTACACCTTC.

The chain links TRBV28 to TRBJ1-2; 7 positions agree with TRBD1. This CDR3 contains 13 residues. CDR1 and CDR2 from the germline V gene are MDHEN and SYDVKM. V was clipped by 6 bases and J by 3 bases; unmatched bases: 4. The CDR3 DNA sequence: TGTGCCAGCAGAGCCGGGACAGACTATGGCTACACCTTC. Translating it yields CASRAGTDYGYTF.

CDR3 sequence reads: CASTRTGGSEQFF. The CDR3, as DNA: TGTGCCAGCACTAGGACAGGGGGAAGCGAGCAGTTCTTC. This sequence joins TRBV2 and TRBJ2-1, with TRBD1 matching over 10 bases. The CDR3 has 13 amino acids. J was trimmed by 10 bases and V by 7 bases; bases with no gene match: 7. CDR1 SNHLY and CDR2 FYNNEI come from the germline V gene. The full variable domain, its missing parts supplied by reference TRBV2 and TRBJ2-1, is EPEVTQTPSHQVTQMGQEVILRCVPISNHLYFYWYRQILGQKVEFLVSFYNNEISEKSEIFDDQFSVERPDGSNFTLKIRSTKLEDSAMYFCASTRTGGSEQFFGPGTRLTVL.

The V and J genes are TRBV10-2 and TRBJ1-2; TRBD1 might be the D (6 bases). Germline V gene data show CDR1 as WSHSY and CDR2 as SAAADI. Between the trimmed V and J ends, which lost 4 bases and 3 bases, there was a span of 12 bases. This CDR3 has 14 amino acids. CDR3 amino acids: CASSGLTGDYGYTF. CDR3 in DNA: TGCGCCAGCAGTGGTTTGACAGGAGACTATGGCTACACCTTC.